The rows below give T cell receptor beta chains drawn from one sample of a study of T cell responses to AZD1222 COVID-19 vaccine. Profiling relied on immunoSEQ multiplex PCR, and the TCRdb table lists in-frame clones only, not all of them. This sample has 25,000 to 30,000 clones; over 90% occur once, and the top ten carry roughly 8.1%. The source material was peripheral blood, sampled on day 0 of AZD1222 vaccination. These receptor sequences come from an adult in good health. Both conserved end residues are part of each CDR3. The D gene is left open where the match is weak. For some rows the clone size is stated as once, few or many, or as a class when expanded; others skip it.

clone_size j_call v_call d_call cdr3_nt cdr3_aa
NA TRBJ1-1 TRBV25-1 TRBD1 TGTGCCAGCAGCCAACAGGGGGCCACTGAAGCTTTCTTT CASSQQGATEAFF
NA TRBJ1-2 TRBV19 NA TGTGCCACCCATCCAACGAGCAACTATGGCTACACCTTC CATHPTSNYGYTF
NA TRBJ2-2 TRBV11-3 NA TGTGCCAGCAGCTTAAGCTGGGGGGCGAACACCGGGGAGCTGTTTTTT CASSLSWGANTGELFF
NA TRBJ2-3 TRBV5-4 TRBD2 TGTGCCAGCAGCTTGGGTGGGGCTAGCGGGATGGGGGATACGCAGTATTTT CASSLGGASGMGDTQYF
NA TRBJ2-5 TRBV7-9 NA TGTGCCAGCAGCTTAGCTGGGCCATTGTACTTC CASSLAGPLYF
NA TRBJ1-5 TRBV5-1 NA TGCGCCAGCAGGGGCGGTTATAGCAATCAGCCCCAGCATTTT CASRGGYSNQPQHF
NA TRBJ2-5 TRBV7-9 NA TGTGCCAGCAGCTTATATGTGGGTCAAGAGACCCAGTACTTC CASSLYVGQETQYF
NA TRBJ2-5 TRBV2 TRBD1 TGTGCCAGCAGGAACCTACCCGGGACAGGGGGGGAGACCCAGTACTTC CASRNLPGTGGETQYF
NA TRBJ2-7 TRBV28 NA TGTGCCAGCAGTTACGGACACCCCAACGAGCAGTACTTC CASSYGHPNEQYF
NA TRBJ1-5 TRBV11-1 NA TGTGCCAGCAGCCGAGCAGGGGGCAATCAGCCCCAGCATTTT CASSRAGGNQPQHF
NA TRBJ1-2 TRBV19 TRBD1 TGTGCCAGTAGTGAACCGGGACAGGGGTCCGAATGGGGCTACACCTTC CASSEPGQGSEWGYTF
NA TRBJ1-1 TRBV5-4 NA TGTGCCAGCAGCGCGGGACTCCAGAACACTGAAGCTTTCTTT CASSAGLQNTEAFF
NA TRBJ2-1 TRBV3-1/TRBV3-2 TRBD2 TGTGCCAGCAGCCAAGAAGGTAGCGGGAGGCCCTATGAGCAGTTCTTC CASSQEGSGRPYEQFF
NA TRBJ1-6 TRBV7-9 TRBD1 TGTGCCAGCAGGTTGGGGACAGCGAATTCACCCCTCCACTTT CASRLGTANSPLHF
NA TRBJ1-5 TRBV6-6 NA TGTGCCAGCAGTTACAGCTCGTCGCGTCAGCCCCAGCATTTT CASSYSSSRQPQHF
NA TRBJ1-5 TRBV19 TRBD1 TGTGCCAGTAGTCAGGGGGCAGGCAATCAGCCCCAGCATTTT CASSQGAGNQPQHF
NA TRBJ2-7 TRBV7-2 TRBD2 TGTGCCAGCAGCTTGGACGGGGGGAGCTACGAGCAGTACTTC CASSLDGGSYEQYF
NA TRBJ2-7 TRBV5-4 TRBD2 TGTGCCAGCAGCTTGGAGCCGGGGGGCTACGAGCAGTACTTC CASSLEPGGYEQYF
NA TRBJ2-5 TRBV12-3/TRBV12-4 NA TGTGCCAGCAGTTTACGCGCCCAAGAGACCCAGTACTTC CASSLRAQETQYF
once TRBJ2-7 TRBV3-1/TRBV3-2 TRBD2 TGTGCCAGCAGCCAAGAACGCGGGAGTGTGGACGAGCAGTACTTC CASSQERGSVDEQYF
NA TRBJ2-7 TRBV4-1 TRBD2 TGCGCCAGCAGTCATGGGTCGGCGGGAGGGCTTACTGGGGAGCAGTACTTC CASSHGSAGGLTGEQYF
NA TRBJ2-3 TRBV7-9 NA TGTGCCAGCAGCTTCCTAGGGACTCCCTCTAGCACAGATACGCAGTATTTT CASSFLGTPSSTDTQYF
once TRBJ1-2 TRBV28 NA TGTGCCAGCAGTTTTCGGACAGTCTATGGCTACACCTTC CASSFRTVYGYTF
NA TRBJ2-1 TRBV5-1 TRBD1 TGCGCCAGCAGCTCTGGACAGGGGTCGTACAATGAGCAGTTCTTC CASSSGQGSYNEQFF
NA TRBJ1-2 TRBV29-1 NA TGCAGCGTTGAGGTCACAGCGAACTATGGCTACACCTTC CSVEVTANYGYTF
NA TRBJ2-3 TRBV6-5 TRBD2 TGTGCCAGCAGCCGGACTAGCGGCACAGATACGCAGTATTTT CASSRTSGTDTQYF
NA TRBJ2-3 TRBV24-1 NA TGTGCCACCAGTGACGATAGCACAGATACGCAGTATTTT CATSDDSTDTQYF
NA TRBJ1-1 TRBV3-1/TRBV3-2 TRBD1 TGTGCCAGCAGCCCGGGACAGGCCCATGGGAGCACTGAAGCTTTCTTT CASSPGQAHGSTEAFF
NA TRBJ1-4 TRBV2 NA TGTGCCAGCAATCAGGACGAGGAAAAACTGTTTTTT CASNQDEEKLFF
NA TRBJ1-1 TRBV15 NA TGTGCCACCGGGCGGAGGGCGAGCACTGAAGCTTTCTTT CATGRRASTEAFF
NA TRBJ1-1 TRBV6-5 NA TGTGCCAGCAGACGACCCGCGGGGGACACTGAAGCTTTCTTT CASRRPAGDTEAFF
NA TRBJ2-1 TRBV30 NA TGTGCCTGGACCCCAGGTTGGCAGCGCAATGAGCAGTTCTTC CAWTPGWQRNEQFF
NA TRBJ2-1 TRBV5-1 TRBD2 TGCGCCAGCAGCTTGGAGTTTACTAGCGGGAGTCTCAATGAGCAGTTCTTC CASSLEFTSGSLNEQFF
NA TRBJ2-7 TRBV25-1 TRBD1 TGTGCCAGCAGTGAGCTTTCCGGGACAGGGAGGTACGAGCAGTACTTC CASSELSGTGRYEQYF
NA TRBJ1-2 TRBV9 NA TGTGCCAGCAGCGCCTCGGGCCGCAACTATGGCTACACCTTC CASSASGRNYGYTF
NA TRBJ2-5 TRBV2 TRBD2 TGTGCCAGCACAGGACTAGCCCAAGAGACCCAGTACTTC CASTGLAQETQYF
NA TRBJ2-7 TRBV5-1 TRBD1 TGCGCCAGCAGCTTGGGGACAGGGGGCTACGAGCAGTACTTC CASSLGTGGYEQYF
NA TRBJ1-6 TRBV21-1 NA TGTGCCAGCAGCATGGGCAGGGCGGATTCACCCCTCCACTTT CASSMGRADSPLHF
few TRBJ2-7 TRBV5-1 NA TGCGCCAGCAGCTTGCAGGGTGTAGAGCAGTACTTC CASSLQGVEQYF
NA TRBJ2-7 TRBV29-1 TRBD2 TGCAGCGTTGAAGGGGTAGCGGGAGCGATGTACGAGCAGTACTTC CSVEGVAGAMYEQYF
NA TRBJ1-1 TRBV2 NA TGTGCCAGCAGTCAAGGGCAGGGCGCTGAAGCTTTCTTT CASSQGQGAEAFF
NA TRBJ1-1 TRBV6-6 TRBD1 TGTGCCAGCAGTCTAGACCGGGACAGGGGAGGAAGGGCTGAAGCTTTCTTT CASSLDRDRGGRAEAFF